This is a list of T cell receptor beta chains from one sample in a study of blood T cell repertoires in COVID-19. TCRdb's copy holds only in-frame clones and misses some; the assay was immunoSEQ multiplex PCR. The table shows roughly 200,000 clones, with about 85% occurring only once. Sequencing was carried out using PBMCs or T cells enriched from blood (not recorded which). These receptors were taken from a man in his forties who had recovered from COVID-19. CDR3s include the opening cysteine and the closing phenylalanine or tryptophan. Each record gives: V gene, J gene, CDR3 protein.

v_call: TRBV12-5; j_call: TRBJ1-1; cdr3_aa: CASAGDRASRAFF
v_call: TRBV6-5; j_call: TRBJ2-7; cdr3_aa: CASSYSRDSLYF
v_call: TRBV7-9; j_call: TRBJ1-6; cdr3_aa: CASSRDTYNSPLHF
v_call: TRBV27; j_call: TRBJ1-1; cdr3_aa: CASSLGRSVEAFF
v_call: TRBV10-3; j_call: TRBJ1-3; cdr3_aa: CAITQGLGTGNTIYF
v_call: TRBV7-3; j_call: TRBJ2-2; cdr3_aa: CASSSSALGELFF
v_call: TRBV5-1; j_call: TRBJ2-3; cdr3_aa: CASSLIAPSTDTQYF
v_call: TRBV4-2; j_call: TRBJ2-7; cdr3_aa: CASSQVTSGSYEQYF
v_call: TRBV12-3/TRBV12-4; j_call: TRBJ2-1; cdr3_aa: CASSLGRNNEQFF
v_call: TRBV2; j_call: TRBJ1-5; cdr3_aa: CASSLDSRNQPQHF
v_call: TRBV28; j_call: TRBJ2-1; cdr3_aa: CASSPPRTGSTLGYEQFF
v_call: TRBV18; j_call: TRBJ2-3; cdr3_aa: CASSPLRTGFSTDTQYF
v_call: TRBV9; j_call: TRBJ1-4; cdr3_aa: CASSVATGRQGGEKLFF
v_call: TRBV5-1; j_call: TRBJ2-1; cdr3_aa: CASSSSSGRAYEQFF
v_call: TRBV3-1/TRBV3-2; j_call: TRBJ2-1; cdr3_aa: CASSLGDEQFF
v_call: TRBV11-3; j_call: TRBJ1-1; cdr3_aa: CASSGLSEAFF
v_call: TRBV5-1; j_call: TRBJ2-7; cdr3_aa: CASSLSTGTGYEQYF
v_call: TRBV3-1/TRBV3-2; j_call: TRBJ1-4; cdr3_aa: CASSQGALREKLFF
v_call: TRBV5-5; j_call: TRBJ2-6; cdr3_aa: CASSLDSSGANVLTF
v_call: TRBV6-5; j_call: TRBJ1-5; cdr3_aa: CASSPQGAGNQPQHF
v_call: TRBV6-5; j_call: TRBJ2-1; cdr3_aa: CASSYSDRGLVDEQFF
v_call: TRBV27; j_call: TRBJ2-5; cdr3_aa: CASSPTSGKGAQYF
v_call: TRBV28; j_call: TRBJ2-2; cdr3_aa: CASSVYTGELFF
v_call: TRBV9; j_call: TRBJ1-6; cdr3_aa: CASSERTGSLLHF
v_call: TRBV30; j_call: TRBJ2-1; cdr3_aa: CASTLRGSTYNEQFF
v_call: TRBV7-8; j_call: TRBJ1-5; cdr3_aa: CASSRDSGAYQPQHF
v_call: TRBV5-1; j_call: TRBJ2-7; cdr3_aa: CASSLGPSGLSYEQYF
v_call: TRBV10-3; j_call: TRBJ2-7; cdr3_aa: CAISERGEQYF
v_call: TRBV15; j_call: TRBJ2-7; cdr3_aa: CATAGQPYEQYF
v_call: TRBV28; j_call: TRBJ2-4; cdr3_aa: CASSTPRESKNIQYF
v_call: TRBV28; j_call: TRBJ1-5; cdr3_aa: CASGGGDQPQHF
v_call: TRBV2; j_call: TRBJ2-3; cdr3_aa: CASWPTTGTSRFTDTQYF
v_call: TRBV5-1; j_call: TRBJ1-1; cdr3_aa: CASSLEGAEAFF
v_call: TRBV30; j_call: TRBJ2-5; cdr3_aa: CAWRPTRRGQETQYF
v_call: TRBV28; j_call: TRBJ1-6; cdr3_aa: CASKRDIAYNSPLHF
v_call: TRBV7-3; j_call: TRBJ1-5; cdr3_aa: CASSGDRGRSNQPQHF